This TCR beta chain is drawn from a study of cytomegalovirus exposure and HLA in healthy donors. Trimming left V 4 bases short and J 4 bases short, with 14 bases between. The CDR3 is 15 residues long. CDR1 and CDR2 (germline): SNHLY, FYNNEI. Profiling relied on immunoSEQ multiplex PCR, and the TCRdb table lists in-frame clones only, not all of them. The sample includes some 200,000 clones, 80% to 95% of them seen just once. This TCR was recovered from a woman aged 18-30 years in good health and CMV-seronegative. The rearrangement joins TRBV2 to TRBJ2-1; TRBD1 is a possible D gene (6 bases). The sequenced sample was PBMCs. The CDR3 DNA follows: TGTGCCAGCAGTGGGGCTCGGACAGATTACAATGAGCAGTTCTTC. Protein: CASSGARTDYNEQFF.